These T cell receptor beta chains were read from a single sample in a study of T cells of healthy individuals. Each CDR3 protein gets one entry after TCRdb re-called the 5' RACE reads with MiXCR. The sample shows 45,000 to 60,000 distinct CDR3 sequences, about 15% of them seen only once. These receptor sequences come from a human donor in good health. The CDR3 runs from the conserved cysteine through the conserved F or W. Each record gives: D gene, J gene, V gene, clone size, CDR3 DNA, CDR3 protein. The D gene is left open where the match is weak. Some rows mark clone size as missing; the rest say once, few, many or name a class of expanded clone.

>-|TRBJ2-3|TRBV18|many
TGTGCCAGCTCACCAATCCAGGGTGAGGGCACAGATACGCAGTATTTT
CASSPIQGEGTDTQYF
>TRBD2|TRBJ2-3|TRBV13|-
TGTGCCAGCAGCGGAATCGGACTAGCGGGAGGACGCACAGATACGCAGTATTTT
CASSGIGLAGGRTDTQYF
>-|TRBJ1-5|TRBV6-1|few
TGTGCCAGCAGGTCAGATTATAGCAATCAGCCCCAGCATTTT
CASRSDYSNQPQHF
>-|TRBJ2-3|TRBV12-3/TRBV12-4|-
TGTGCCAGCAGTTTAGTCCCTCCGGATACGCAGTATTTT
CASSLVPPDTQYF
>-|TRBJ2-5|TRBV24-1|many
TGTGCCACCAGTGATTCCCGCCAAGAGACCCAGTACTTC
CATSDSRQETQYF
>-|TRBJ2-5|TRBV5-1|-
TGCGCCAGCAGCTTGGGAGGCGGGGCCCGACAAGAGACCCAGTACTTC
CASSLGGGARQETQYF
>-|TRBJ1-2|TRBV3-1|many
TGTGCCAGCAGCCAAGTTGGTCAGGGAATGAGTTATGGCTACACCTTC
CASSQVGQGMSYGYTF
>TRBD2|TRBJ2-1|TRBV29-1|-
TGCAGCGTTGAAGATCGCTCCAACAGCGGGAGATTCAATGAGCAGTTCTTC
CSVEDRSNSGRFNEQFF
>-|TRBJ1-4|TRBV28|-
TGTGCCAGCAGTAGGACTCTACTTGGGGCTAATGAAAAACTGTTTTTT
CASSRTLLGANEKLFF
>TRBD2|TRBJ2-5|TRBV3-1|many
TGTGCCAGCAGCTTACCGACTAGCGGCCTAATGGGGACCCAGTACTTC
CASSLPTSGLMGTQYF
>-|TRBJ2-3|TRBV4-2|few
TGTGCCAGCAGCCAAGTCTCCACCTCAGAGGATACGCAGTATTTT
CASSQVSTSEDTQYF
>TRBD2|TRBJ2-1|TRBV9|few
TGTGCCAGCAGCGTTACTAGCGGCCTCTCCTACAATGAGCAGTTCTTC
CASSVTSGLSYNEQFF
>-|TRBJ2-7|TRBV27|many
TGTGCCAGCAGTTTTGATCTGACTACTTGGCTGATCGAGCAGTACTTC
CASSFDLTTWLIEQYF
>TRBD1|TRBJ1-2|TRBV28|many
TGTGCCAGCAGCCTGGGACAGACTCCCCGGGACTATGGCTACACCTTC
CASSLGQTPRDYGYTF
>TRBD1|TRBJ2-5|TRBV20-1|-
TGCAGTGCCAGGACAGGGCCAGAGACCCAGTACTTC
CSARTGPETQYF
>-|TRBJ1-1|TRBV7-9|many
TGTGCCAGCACCCAAAGGGGCACTGAAGCTTTCTTT
CASTQRGTEAFF
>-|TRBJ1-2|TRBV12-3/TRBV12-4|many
TGTGCCAGCAGTCCCGAATATCGGGGGATTCGCTATGGCTACACCTTC
CASSPEYRGIRYGYTF
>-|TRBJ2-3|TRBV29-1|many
TGCAGCGTGGGTGGACTGGAACGAAATACGCAGTATTTT
CSVGGLERNTQYF
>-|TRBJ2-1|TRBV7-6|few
TGTGCCAGCAGCCCCGGACCTTCCTACAATGAGCAGTTCTTC
CASSPGPSYNEQFF
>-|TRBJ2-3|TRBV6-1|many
TGTGCCAGCAGCGTGGAGGGGGCAGACACAGATACGCAGTATTTT
CASSVEGADTDTQYF
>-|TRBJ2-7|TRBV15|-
TGTGCCACCAGCAGAGATCTCCAGTACTCCTACGAGCAGTACTTC
CATSRDLQYSYEQYF
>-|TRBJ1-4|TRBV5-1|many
TGCGCCAGCAGCTTGCAGGCTAATGAAAAACTGTTTTTT
CASSLQANEKLFF
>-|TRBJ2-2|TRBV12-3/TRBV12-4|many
TGTGCCAGCAGTCGACAGGCTTCGAACACCGGGGAGCTGTTTTTT
CASSRQASNTGELFF
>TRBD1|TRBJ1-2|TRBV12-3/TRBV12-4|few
TGTGCCAGCAGTTTGGGACAGTTCTATGGCTACACCTTC
CASSLGQFYGYTF
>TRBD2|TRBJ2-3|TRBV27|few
TGTGCCAGCAGCAAACCCTTGGGACTAGCGGGAGGGTACACAGATACGCAGTATTTT
CASSKPLGLAGGYTDTQYF
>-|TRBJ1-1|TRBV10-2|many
TGCGCCAGCAGTGAGTATTTTAGGGTGAACACTGAAGCTTTCTTT
CASSEYFRVNTEAFF
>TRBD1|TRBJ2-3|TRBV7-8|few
TGTGCCAGCAGCTTAGGAGGAACAGGGGCGGATACGCAGTATTTT
CASSLGGTGADTQYF
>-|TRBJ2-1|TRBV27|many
TGTGCCAGCAGTTCCCCGCCGGGACTTGTGTTCTTC
CASSSPPGLVFF
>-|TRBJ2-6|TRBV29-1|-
TGCAGCGTTGTAGAGACAGGGGCCAACGTCCTGACTTTC
CSVVETGANVLTF
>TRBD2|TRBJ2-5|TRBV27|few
TGTGCCAGCAGTTTAAAGGTAGCGGGGGAGGAGACCCAGTACTTC
CASSLKVAGEETQYF
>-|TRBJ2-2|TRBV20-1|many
TGCAGTGCTCCCGGGACACTCAACACCGGGGAGCTGTTTTTT
CSAPGTLNTGELFF
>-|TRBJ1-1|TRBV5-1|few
TGCGCCAGCAGCTTGGGAAGGCAGCCCTCGAACACTGAAGCTTTCTTT
CASSLGRQPSNTEAFF
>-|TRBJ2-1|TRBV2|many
TGTGCCAGCGGACAGAGAATCGCCTCATACAATGAGCAGTTCTTC
CASGQRIASYNEQFF
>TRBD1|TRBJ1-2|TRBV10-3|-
TGTGCCATCAGTGAAGGGGGCCCGTGGACCTTC
CAISEGGPWTF
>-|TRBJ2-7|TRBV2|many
TGTGCCAGCAGCACCAACTGGCTAGCAGTCTCCTACGAGCAGTACTTC
CASSTNWLAVSYEQYF
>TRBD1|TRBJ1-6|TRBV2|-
TGTGCCAGCAGCGCGGGACAGGGGACTTCACCCCTCCACTTT
CASSAGQGTSPLHF
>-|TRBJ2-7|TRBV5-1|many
TGCGCCAGCAGCCTTTCGACAGGCTCCTACGAGCAGTACTTC
CASSLSTGSYEQYF
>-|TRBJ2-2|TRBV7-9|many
TGTGCCAGCGACCCACGGGCCGGGGAGCTGTTTTTT
CASDPRAGELFF
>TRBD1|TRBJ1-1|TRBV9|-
TGTGCCAGCAGCGTGGGACAGGGGAACGGGAACACTGAAGCTTTCTTT
CASSVGQGNGNTEAFF
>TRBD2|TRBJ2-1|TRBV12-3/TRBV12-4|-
TGTGCCAGCAGTTCGGGGGGGCTCGACAATGAGCAGTTCTTC
CASSSGGLDNEQFF
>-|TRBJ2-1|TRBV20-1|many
TGCAGTGCTTCCCCCCCAACACTAAGCTCCTACAATGAGCAGTTCTTC
CSASPPTLSSYNEQFF
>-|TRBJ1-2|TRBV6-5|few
TGTGCCAGCAGTTACCCGGGGCTGGGTGGCTACACCTTC
CASSYPGLGGYTF
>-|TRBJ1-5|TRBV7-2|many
TGTGCCAGCAGCTTAGCGCTAGGGGATTCTCAGCCCCAGCATTTT
CASSLALGDSQPQHF
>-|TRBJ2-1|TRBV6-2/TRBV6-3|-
TGTGCCAGCATTTCACTAGAAAATGAGCAGTTCTTC
CASISLENEQFF
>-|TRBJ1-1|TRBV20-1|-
TGCAGTGCTAGCGGGGGCAGCCTTGAAGCTTTCTTT
CSASGGSLEAFF
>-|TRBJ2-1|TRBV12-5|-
TGTGCTAGTGGTTTGGTAGTTCGTTGGGGGCAGGTACAAGACAATGAGCAGTTCTTC
CASGLVVRWGQVQDNEQFF
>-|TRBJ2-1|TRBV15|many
TGTGCCACCAGCAGCTTTGGCGGGGACTCCCTAGTGTCCTACAATGAGCAGTTCTTC
CATSSFGGDSLVSYNEQFF
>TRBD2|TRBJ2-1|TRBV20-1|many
TGCAGTGCTAGAAGACTAGGGACTAGGAATGAGCAGTTCTTC
CSARRLGTRNEQFF
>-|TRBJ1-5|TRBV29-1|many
TGCAGCGCCCGGAAGGGTGGTACGGATCAGCCCCAGCATTTT
CSARKGGTDQPQHF
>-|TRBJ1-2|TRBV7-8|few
TGTGCCAGCAGCGTCCGGGGGGATGGCTACACCTTC
CASSVRGDGYTF
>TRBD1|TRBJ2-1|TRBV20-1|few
TGCAGTGCTAGGGTCACAGGGGAAGGGGAGCAGTTCTTC
CSARVTGEGEQFF